This T cell receptor beta chain was documented in a study of a mutant IDH1 vaccine in newly diagnosed glioma. On the study more broadly: Radiotherapy, temozolomide, or both had been given previously, and both were given to most.

The assay was immunoSEQ multiplex PCR, and TCRdb's table has in-frame clones only and misses some. This table has about 98,000 clones, 70% to 90% appearing once. With 4 bases removed from V and 5 bases from J, the gap between germline ends came to 12 bases. The germline V gene has CDR1 MNHNS and CDR2 SASEGT. The CDR3 is made up of 13 amino acids. This clone came up a few times. Time point indicated: baseline, week 1 (first vaccination visit). Documented treatment: pre-vaccination baseline after standard-of-care therapy. New WHO grade 3 or 4 astrocytomas that were IDH1-mutant and ATRX-lost had been found in donors.

The chain is built from TRBV6-1 and TRBJ2-7; either TRBD1 or TRBD2 may supply D (7 bases each). Sequencing was performed on PBMCs, taken from a glioma patient treated with radiotherapy, temozolomide or both. This TCR came from a woman in her forties or fifties with glioma. This CDR3 is CASSGRGGHEQYF. The DNA of the CDR3 is TGTGCCAGCAGTGGCAGGGGGGGCCACGAGCAGTACTTC.